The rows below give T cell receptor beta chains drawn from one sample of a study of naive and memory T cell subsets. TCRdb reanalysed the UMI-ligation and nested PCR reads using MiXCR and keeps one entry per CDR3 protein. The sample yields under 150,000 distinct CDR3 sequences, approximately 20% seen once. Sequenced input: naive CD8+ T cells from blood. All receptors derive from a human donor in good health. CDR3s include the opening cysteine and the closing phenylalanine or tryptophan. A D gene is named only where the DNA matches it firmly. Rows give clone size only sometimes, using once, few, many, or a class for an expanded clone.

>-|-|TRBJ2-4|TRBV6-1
CASQNLRVAKNIQYF
TGTGCCAGCCAGAATTTAAGGGTAGCCAAAAACATTCAGTACTTC
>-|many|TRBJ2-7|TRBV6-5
CASSYPPYEQYF
TGTGCCAGCAGTTACCCACCATACGAGCAGTACTTC
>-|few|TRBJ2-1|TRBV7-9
CASTSRRDEQFF
TGTGCCAGCACCTCGCGCAGGGATGAGCAGTTCTTC
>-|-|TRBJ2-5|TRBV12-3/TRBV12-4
CASSFIRTVQETQYF
TGTGCCAGCAGTTTCATCCGGACAGTCCAAGAGACCCAGTACTTC
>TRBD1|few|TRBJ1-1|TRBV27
CASSIDRGTEAFF
TGTGCCAGCAGCATTGACAGGGGCACTGAAGCTTTCTTT
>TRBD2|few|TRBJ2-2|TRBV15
CATSGSGRDTGELFF
TGTGCCACCAGCGGTAGCGGGAGAGACACCGGGGAGCTGTTTTTT
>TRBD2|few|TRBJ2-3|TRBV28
CASTGGTDTQYF
TGTGCCAGCACGGGGGGGACAGATACGCAGTATTTT
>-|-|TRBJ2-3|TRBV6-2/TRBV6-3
CASSDTGLRGTDTQYF
TGTGCCAGCAGTGACACAGGGCTTCGAGGCACAGATACGCAGTATTTT
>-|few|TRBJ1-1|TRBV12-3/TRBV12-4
CASIGGLHRNTEAFF
TGTGCCAGCATTGGAGGGCTCCATAGGAACACTGAAGCTTTCTTT
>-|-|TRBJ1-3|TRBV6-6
CASSYTGMGENTIYF
TGTGCCAGCAGCTATACAGGGATGGGAGAAAACACCATATATTTT
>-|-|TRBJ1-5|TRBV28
CASSPSPDFSNQPQHF
TGTGCCAGCAGTCCCTCTCCAGATTTTAGCAATCAGCCCCAGCATTTT
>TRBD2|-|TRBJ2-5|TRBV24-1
CATSDPILAGGEETQYF
TGTGCCACCAGTGACCCAATCCTAGCGGGAGGAGAGGAGACCCAGTACTTC